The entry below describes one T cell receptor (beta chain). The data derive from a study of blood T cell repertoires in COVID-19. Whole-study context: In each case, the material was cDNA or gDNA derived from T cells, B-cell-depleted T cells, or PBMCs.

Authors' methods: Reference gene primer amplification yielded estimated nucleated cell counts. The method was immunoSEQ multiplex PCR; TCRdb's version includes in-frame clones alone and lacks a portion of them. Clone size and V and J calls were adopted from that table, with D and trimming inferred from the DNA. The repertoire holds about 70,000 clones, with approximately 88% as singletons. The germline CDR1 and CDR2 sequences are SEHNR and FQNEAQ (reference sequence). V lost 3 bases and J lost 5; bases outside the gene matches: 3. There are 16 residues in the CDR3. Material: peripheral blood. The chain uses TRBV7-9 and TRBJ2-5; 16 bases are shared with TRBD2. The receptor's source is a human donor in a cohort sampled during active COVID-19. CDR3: CASSFGTSGRGETQYF. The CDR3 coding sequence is TGTGCCAGCAGCTTTGGGACTAGCGGGAGGGGGGAGACCCAGTACTTC.